This paragraph covers one T cell receptor (beta chain) sequence. V lost 4 bases to trimming and J lost 4 bases, with 5 bases between them. The CDR3 consists of 11 residues. Looked up from germline, CDR1 is SNHLY and CDR2 is FYNNEI. The data were obtained in a study of blood T cell repertoires in COVID-19. Profiling relied on immunoSEQ multiplex PCR, and the TCRdb table lists in-frame clones only, not all of them. The sample lists hundreds of thousands of clones, 70% to 75% occurring once. This chain connects TRBV2 to TRBJ2-7, with D hard to call. This sequence originates from a woman older than 75 with acute or convalescent COVID-19. Sequenced material: peripheral blood. The CDR3 DNA reads as TGTGCCAGCAGTGTGCAGTACGAGCAGTACTTC. Its protein is CASSVQYEQYF.